This T cell receptor (beta chain) stems from a study of OX40 agonist ivuxolimab in advanced cancers. In the case of this clone: Its matching antigen is unknown.

TCRdb's copy holds only in-frame clones and misses some; the assay was immunoSEQ multiplex PCR. The repertoire includes tens of thousands of clones, roughly 87% of them detected once, and under 0.4% sits in the top ten. General study findings and limits: CD8+ T cells showed, on average, more clonal expansion than CD4+ cells.

The CDR3 spans 14 residues. The V end was cut by 3 bases, the J end by 3 bases, with 13 bases between. Germline CDR1 and CDR2: GTSNPN and SVGIG (reference sequence). The sequence was collected from an adult with an advanced solid tumor such as melanoma, head and neck, liver or kidney cancer. This specimen was CD4+ or CD8+ T cells sorted from blood, taken in a trial of the OX40 agonist ivuxolimab. This sequence joins TRBV30 and TRBJ2-3; D unresolved. The CDR3 loop reads CAWRSVGRTDTQYF. The CDR3 DNA sequence: TGTGCCTGGAGGTCTGTGGGAAGGACAGATACGCAGTATTTT.